The entry below gives a single T cell receptor beta chain sequence along with its context. This clonotype occurred once. It has no known antigen specificity. No base quality values were provided; no much bigger clone lies one nucleotide off. A lone read is weak support. RNA was extracted with the RNeasy kit and about 0.5 to 1 ug was reverse transcribed using random hexamers. The immunoSEQ multiplex PCR assay, covering 54 Vbeta and 13 Jbeta segments, was used to amplify TCR beta CDR3 regions. PCR amplification bias was corrected by using a synthetic template baseline for primer optimization and computational correction. The paper's processing steps were these. Reads were annotated to V, D and J genes per IMGT and analyzed with immunoSEQ Analyzer, keeping only productive sequences. To calculate clonality, Shannon entropy was normalized by log2 of the number of productive unique sequences and then subtracted from one. For each patient and control, public and private clones were evaluated within the 100 most prevalent clones. Clones were defined as Susac-specific when absent from the healthy and MS cohorts, from about 1,100 published viral clones and from other ImmuneACCESS disease sequences. TCRdb's own reprocessing of the public reads used fastp at Q25 and MiXCR and kept productive beta chains. Records with the same CDR3 protein are collapsed into one entry carrying the most frequent genes and DNA. The V and J calls were determined by TCRdb, not by the authors. This sample comprises fewer than 300,000 distinct CDR3 sequences, roughly 81% of them detected only once. Over 0.1% of the sample goes to the ten largest clones.

Peripheral blood CD8+ and CD4+ T cells from healthy donors, Susac syndrome patients and multiple sclerosis patients were profiled by high-throughput TCR beta sequencing. Multiple sclerosis controls were treatment-naive patients with stable or active relapsing-remitting disease fulfilling revised McDonald criteria. Bulk CD8+ and CD4+ T cells were purified by magnetic negative isolation, whereas CD8+ TEMRA cells were enriched by FACS. Blood was collected in EDTA tubes and processed within 24 hours, with PBMCs isolated through density gradient centrifugation. PBMCs intended for TCR sequencing were cryopreserved in liquid nitrogen and thawed later in a water bath at 37 degrees C. The sorted or isolated CD4+, CD8+ and CD8+ TEMRA cells had a purity of 90% or higher. The sample is drawn from a study of CD8 T cells in Susac syndrome (dated by TCRdb to the late 2010s). Turning to the overall study: Repertoire sequencing was used to test whether CD8+ T cell activation and differentiation in Susac syndrome was antigen driven. The study compared CD8+ T cell repertoire clonality among eleven to twelve healthy donors, around 14 Susac syndrome patients and approximately 16 multiple sclerosis patients. The paper's findings and limits, for the study overall: The number of individuals in the TCR sequencing and HLA analysis was acknowledged as relatively small.

The CDR3 measures 13 amino acids from cysteine to phenylalanine. CDR3 DNA only is kept here, 39 bases in frame from base 1. At the junction V is shortened by 0 bases and J by 2 bases, with 5 bases in between. From the germline V gene, CDR1 is SGHAT and CDR2 is FQNNGV. The sequence was collected from a human donor with multiple sclerosis. The chain uses TRBV11-2 and TRBJ2-7, with the identity of the D gene unclear. Material: CD8+ T cells from PBMCs. The encoded CDR3 is CASSLEFPYEQYF. The sequenced DNA: TGTGCCAGCAGCTTAGAATTCCCCTACGAGCAGTACTTC. Outside the CDR3, residues come from the reference TRBV11-2 and TRBJ2-7 proteins, so the full variable domain is: EAGVAQSPRYKIIEKRQSVAFWCNPISGHATLYWYQQILGQGPKLLIQFQNNGVVDDSQLPKDRFSAERLKGVDSTLKIQPAKLEDSAVYLCASSLEFPYEQYFGPGTRLTVT.